Below, 27 T cell receptor beta chains from the same sample are listed, as sequenced in a study of CD8+CD57+ T cells in acquired aplastic anemia. Investigators profiled TCR beta VDJ and CDR3 from genomic DNA template. TCRdb itself ran the reads through MiXCR, one entry per CDR3 protein. The sample has more than 150,000 distinct CDR3 sequences; nearly 50% are singletons. Sequenced patients had shown CD8+CD57+ cell expansion by flow cytometry. The sequenced material came from sorted CD4+, CD8+, or CD8+CD57+ T cells (not recorded which) from PBMCs. The receptors derive from a human donor with aplastic anemia.

This clonotype was seen a few times. The chain has TRBV25-1 and TRBJ1-1; TRBD1 aligns across 11 bases. Losses at the gene ends were 4 bases for V and 6 bases for J; bases not matched to a gene: 7. The CDR3 is 15 residues long. CDR1 is MGHDK and CDR2 is SYGVNS in the germline V gene. The CDR3 region has the DNA TGTGCCAGCAGTGCCCGGACAGGGGGCAGGTCTGAAGCTTTCTTT. Translated: CASSARTGGRSEAFF. Based on the CDR3 plus reference TRBV25-1 and TRBJ1-1, the full variable domain is EADIYQTPRYLVIGTGKKITLECSQTMGHDKMYWYQQDPGMELHLIHYSYGVNSTEKGDLSSESTVSRIRTEHFPLTLESARPSHTSQYLCASSARTGGRSEAFFGQGTRLTVV.

The rearrangement joins TRBV10-2 to TRBJ1-2; D possibly corresponds to TRBD1 (5 bases). Trimming stripped 0 bases from V and 1 base from J, with 9 bases between. Looked up from germline, CDR1 is WSHSY and CDR2 is SAAADI. The CDR3 is 15 amino acids. The CDR3 region has the DNA TGCGCCAGCAGTGAGTCAGGGGACTATAACTATGGCTACACCTTC. Translation gives CASSESGDYNYGYTF.

This chain connects TRBV20-1 to TRBJ2-5, with 7 bases matching TRBD1. The V gene end was trimmed by 8 bases and the J gene end by 5 bases; junction bases not matched to a gene: 14. Germline V gives CDR1 DFQATT, CDR2 SNEGSKA (reference sequence). The CDR3 is 14 amino acids. The DNA of the CDR3 is TGCAGTCAAGGGGGCACAGGGGCCTTGGAGACCCAGTACTTC. Translation: CSQGGTGALETQYF.

This chain links TRBV20-1 with TRBJ2-2; D gene uncertain. Germline V gene data show CDR1 as DFQATT and CDR2 as SNEGSKA (reference sequence). This CDR3 region has 14 residues. V shed 6 bases and J shed 2 bases, with 13 bases lying between them. CDR3 nucleotides: TGCAGTGCCTCCGACCCAGTCAACACCGGGGAGCTGTTTTTT. Protein sequence: CSASDPVNTGELFF.

This clonotype appeared many times. The chain joins TRBV12-3 or TRBV12-4 to TRBJ2-7; tentative D call: TRBD2 (7 bases). V lost 5 bases and J 7 bases, leaving 18 bases between the germline ends. The CDR3 loop spans 14 amino acids. CDR3 amino acids: CASSQYAGRGEQYF. DNA for the CDR3: TGTGCCAGCAGTCAATACGCGGGGAGGGGGGAGCAGTACTTC.

This clonotype occurred many times. The CDR3 nucleotides read TGTGCCAGCAGTTACGCAGGGGGCAACACCCACACCTACGAGCAGTACTTC. Translating it yields CASSYAGGNTHTYEQYF. The genes are TRBV6-6 and TRBJ2-7, with TRBD1 identical over 8 bases. The CDR3 extends over 17 amino acids. After removal of 2 bases from V and 2 bases from J, the junction contained 11 bases not matched to a gene. Germline assignment: CDR1 MNHNY and CDR2 SVGAGI (reference sequence).

The table lists this clonotype with many counts. This chain uses TRBV9 with TRBJ2-7, with TRBD1 matching over 11 bases. The CDR3 is 14 amino acids. Germline V gene sequence: CDR1 SGDLS, CDR2 YYNGEE. J lost 7 bases, V lost 3 bases, and 6 bases had no gene match. The CDR3 here is CASSAGQGAGEQYF. The CDR3 region has the DNA TGTGCCAGCAGCGCCGGACAGGGGGCGGGAGAGCAGTACTTC. Full variable domain (remainder filled in from reference TRBV9 and TRBJ2-7): DSGVTQTPKHLITATGQRVTLRCSPRSGDLSVYWYQQSLDQGLQFLIQYYNGEERAKGNILERFSAQQFPDLHSELNLSSLELGDSALYFCASSAGQGAGEQYFGPGTRLTVT.

CDR3 amino acids: CASSQGRTSTDTQYF. CDR3 DNA sequence: TGCGCCAGCAGCCAAGGTAGGACTAGCACAGATACGCAGTATTTT. The genes are TRBV4-1 and TRBJ2-3, with D possibly being TRBD2 (5 bases). This CDR3 region has 15 residues. The V end lost 1 base, the J end lost 0 bases, and 8 bases lay between the germline ends. The germline CDR1 and CDR2 sequences are MGHRA and YSYEKL.

Ten or more counts support this clonotype. The J gene is TRBJ1-4, the V gene TRBV19; the D gene is possibly TRBD1 (5 bases). CDR1 and CDR2 (germline): LNHDA, SQIVND (reference sequence). This CDR3 contains 19 residues. V was cut by 0 bases and J by 0 bases, with 17 bases left in between. CDR3 coding DNA: TGTGCCAGTAGTATAGATCTATTTGGCAGGGTGGCAACTAATGAAAAACTGTTTTTT. Translated: CASSIDLFGRVATNEKLFF.

The sample holds many counts of this clonotype. The chain combines TRBV5-4 with TRBJ2-1; TRBD2 agrees at 14 bases. Germline assignment: CDR1 SGHNT and CDR2 YYREEE (reference sequence). V gave up 3 bases and J gave up 10 bases; unmatched junction bases: 6. This CDR3 region has 15 residues. The CDR3 region has the DNA TGTGCCAGCAGCTCCCGACTAGCGGGGGGGCCGGAGCAGTTCTTC. Its translation: CASSSRLAGGPEQFF.

Concerning this clonotype: A much larger clone sits a single nucleotide away, making a read error possible. The chain carries TRBV10-3 and TRBJ2-7, with 8 bases lining up with TRBD2. CDR1 ENHRY and CDR2 SYGVKD come from the germline V gene. The CDR3 has 14 amino acids. CDR3 amino acids: CTSRAGVYSYEQYF. The CDR3 DNA reads as TGTACCAGCAGAGCGGGGGTTTATTCCTACGAGCAGTACTTC.

The chain carries TRBV3-1 and TRBJ1-1; 8 nucleotides agree with TRBD1. CDR1 is LGHDT, CDR2 YNNKEL, per germline (reference sequence). The length of the CDR3 is 14 residues. The V segment lost 8 bases and the J segment 2 bases; nucleotides outside the gene matches: 7. This CDR3 reads CASSPGGFNTEAFF. The CDR3 nucleotides read TGTGCCAGCTCTCCAGGGGGCTTTAACACTGAAGCTTTCTTT.

This clonotype was observed a few times. The chain couples TRBV6-5 to TRBJ1-2; D might be TRBD1 (6 bases). V was shortened by 2 bases and J by 7 bases, with 8 bases between the two germline ends. Per the germline V gene, CDR1 is MNHEY and CDR2 is SVGAGI. The CDR3 has 12 residues. Here the CDR3 reads CASSYGTFGYTF. The DNA of the CDR3 is TGTGCCAGCAGTTACGGGACATTTGGCTACACCTTC.

Of note for this clonotype: A much larger clone sits a single nucleotide away, making a read error possible. The gene calls are TRBV11-1 and TRBJ2-2; 7 bases line up with TRBD2. This CDR3 region has 16 residues. CDR1 is SGHAT, CDR2 FQDESV, per germline (reference sequence). This chain's CDR3 is CASSPELGLIGGGLFF. In nucleotides, the CDR3 is TGTGCCAGCAGCCCGGAATTGGGGTTAATAGGCGGGGGGCTGTTTTTT.

The chain recombines TRBV4-1 with TRBJ1-5; D unclear. Trimming took off 4 bases at V and 9 bases at J, with 16 bases between the two ends. Germline V CDR1 and CDR2: MGHRA, YSYEKL. The CDR3 has 14 amino acids. CDR3 amino acids: CASSPTEVEWPQHF. The CDR3 DNA sequence: TGCGCCAGCAGCCCTACAGAGGTAGAGTGGCCCCAGCATTTT.

In the case of this clonotype: At one end the junction does not follow the germline gene, possibly because of a read error. The chain carries TRBV20-1 and TRBJ2-1; TRBD2 aligns across 7 bases. This CDR3 contains 16 residues. Germline V gives CDR1 DFQATT, CDR2 SNEGSKA (reference sequence). This CDR3 reads CSARAPGTTGPNGQFF. The DNA for the CDR3 is TGCAGTGCTAGAGCGCCCGGGACTACGGGCCCCAATGGGCAGTTCTTC.

The sample holds a few counts of this clonotype. The chain uses TRBV10-3 and TRBJ2-7; D is perhaps TRBD1 (5 bases). Germline V gene sequence: CDR1 ENHRY, CDR2 SYGVKD. V lost 0 bases to trimming and J lost 4 bases, with 7 bases between them. This CDR3 has 13 amino acids. As DNA, the CDR3 is TGTGCCATCAGTGAGTCTGACAGATACGAGCAGTACTTC. Protein: CAISESDRYEQYF.

V is TRBV6-1 and J is TRBJ2-7, with TRBD1 matching 9 bases. The CDR3 has 15 residues. CDR1 is MNHNS, CDR2 SASEGT, per germline. V trimming: 6 bases; J trimming: 5 bases; junction bases outside the gene matches: 11. The CDR3 DNA reads as TGTGCCAGCAGCCCTCAGGGACAGGGTGAAAACGAGCAGTACTTC. Translated: CASSPQGQGENEQYF.

This clonotype was observed at least ten times. J is TRBJ2-3 and V is TRBV20-1; D may be TRBD2 (6 bases). Germline V lookup: CDR1 DFQATT, CDR2 SNEGSKA (reference sequence). V was trimmed by 5 bases and J by 3 bases, leaving 15 bases between them. The CDR3 runs to 14 residues. CDR3 amino acids: CSAYRGGVTDTQYF. CDR3 nucleotide sequence: TGCAGTGCTTATCGCGGAGGGGTGACAGATACGCAGTATTTT.

To note about this clonotype: It may be a read error: a sequence one base away is much more abundant. V and J are TRBV10-1 and TRBJ2-5; D is perhaps TRBD2 (5 bases). CDR3 length: 12 amino acids. Germline V gives CDR1 WNHNN, CDR2 SYGVQD (reference sequence). CDR3: CASGSDRRAQYF. The CDR3 nucleotides read TGTGCCAGCGGCTCCGACCGACGGGCCCAGTACTTC.

CDR3 amino acids: CASWSTSQETQYF. The CDR3 DNA follows: TGTGCCAGCTGGTCGACTAGTCAAGAGACCCAGTACTTC. The chain is built from TRBV7-8 and TRBJ2-5, with D perhaps TRBD2 (6 bases). From germline, CDR1 is SGHVS and CDR2 FQNEAQ. The CDR3 has 13 amino acids. Between the trimmed V and J ends, which lost 8 bases and 2 bases, there was a span of 12 bases.

The chain combines TRBV2 with TRBJ2-5, with D possibly TRBD2 on 6 matching bases. Trimming removed 6 bases at V and 2 bases at J, with 16 bases between. The CDR3 length is 15 residues. In germline, CDR1 is SNHLY, CDR2 FYNNEI. The chain's CDR3 is CASSLGLQPQETQYF. The CDR3 DNA is TGTGCCAGCAGCCTCGGACTACAACCACAAGAGACCCAGTACTTC.

This clonotype has at least ten counts. The V call is TRBV7-9, the J call TRBJ2-7; no clear D gene. This CDR3 comprises 12 residues. Deletions cut 5 bases from V and 7 bases from J, with 12 bases between. Germline V lookup: CDR1 SEHNR, CDR2 FQNEAQ (reference sequence). CDR3 coding DNA: TGTGCCAGCAGCCCCCAGAACAGTGAGCAGTACTTC. Amino acid sequence: CASSPQNSEQYF.

This clonotype has just a few counts. Since a much larger clone is just one base distant, this may be a read error. This chain joins TRBV4-1 and TRBJ1-1; no clear D. The CDR3 consists of 13 residues. The germline CDR1 and CDR2 sequences are MGHRA and YSYEKL. In nucleotides, the CDR3 is TGCGCCAGCAGCCAAGGCCAAAACACTGGAGCTTTCTTT. Amino acid sequence: CASSQGQNTGAFF.

J is TRBJ1-6 and V is TRBV2, with 9 bases matching TRBD1. CDR1 and CDR2 (germline): SNHLY, FYNNEI. V trimming: 6 bases; J trimming: 8 bases; junction bases outside the gene matches: 2. This CDR3 has 13 residues. The CDR3 DNA follows: TGTGCCAGCAGCGGGACAGGGTATTCACCCCTCCACTTT. Its protein product is CASSGTGYSPLHF.

The chain carries TRBV4-2 and TRBJ2-1, with a weak D call TRBD2 (5 bases). This CDR3 is built from 18 residues. V lost 3 bases, J lost 9 bases, and 27 bases lay in between. The germline CDR1 and CDR2 sequences are LGHNA and YNFKEQ. The CDR3 reads CASSQEGKMWLAPSEQFF. For the CDR3, the DNA is TGTGCCAGCAGCCAGGAAGGGAAAATGTGGCTAGCCCCCAGTGAGCAGTTCTTC.

Concerning this clonotype: This may come from a read error, since a much larger clone is one base off. The CDR3 end shows no conserved phenylalanine or tryptophan, and so a read error is likely. The CDR3 is CASSLTGTGGAGDYGYTL. CDR3 sequence (DNA): TGTGCCAGCAGCCTAACCGGGACAGGGGGCGCAGGGGACTATGGCTACACCCTC. The chain has TRBV2 and TRBJ1-2, with TRBD1 matching 12 bases. The CDR3 extends over 18 amino acids. V lost 6 bases and J lost 3; bases outside the gene matches: 14. Germline-derived CDR1 and CDR2 are SNHLY and FYNNEI.